Listed here is a single T cell receptor beta chain. This clonotype has just a few counts. Its antigen specificity is not known. One end of the junction varies from germline; a read error may be responsible. The data are from a study of tumor-infiltrating lymphocytes in primary liver carcinoma listed by TCRdb under 2017. About the investigation overall: Of the five patients, three men and two women aged 30 to 69 years, four had hepatocellular carcinoma and one had combined HCC and intrahepatic cholangiocarcinoma. Tumors of the five patients were stage T1-T3 N0M0 with maximum diameters of 4.2 to 10 cm. Samples yielded roughly 3.5 to 7.13 million productive TCRbeta reads; read depth did not differ significantly between tissue types. For each liver tumor, the study sampled five regions along with adjacent normal tissue and blood, and applied TCRbeta repertoire sequencing, expression microarrays and whole-exome sequencing. A total of 35 specimens from 5 patients underwent TCRbeta repertoire sequencing, comprising some 25 tumor regions, 5 adjacent noncancerous liver tissues and 5 peripheral blood samples. To link TCRbeta repertoire diversity to the local molecular phenotype, the 20 to 25 tumor region samples were profiled with Agilent mRNA microarrays. High reproducibility was observed for the technical replicate repertoires, with mean shared-clone rates approximately 0.9 and correlation coefficients above 0.95. What the study reported, not specific to this receptor: Only roughly 8-25% of top clones appeared in all five regions of a tumor, which suggests that tumor-infiltrating T cells are spatially heterogeneous. Bulk unsorted samples precluded comparing CD4+ and CD8+ T cell repertoires. Repertoire overlap was found to be higher between tumor regions (mean about 35%) than between tumor-adjacent (roughly 17%) or tumor-blood (around 15%) pairs, consistent with antigen-driven expansion. Compared with blood, tumors had a significantly larger share of the repertoire taken up by the top 250 clones (p = 0.039). Only 4 or 5 patients were included in the study, and the authors note that the findings should be validated in a larger study. Because only the TCR beta chain was sequenced and unpaired alpha chains were not captured, true repertoire diversity is likely underestimated.

Without any cell sorting, total RNA and DNA were extracted together from 20-30 mg of bulk tissue using the AllPrep DNA/RNA mini kit. About five patients with histopathologically diagnosed primary liver carcinoma underwent surgical resection in China between November 2015 and March 2016. Chronic HBV infection was present in the patients, and the patients were treatment-naive at sampling. Five spatially separated regions were sampled per tumor: superior, inferior, left-lateral and right-lateral poles, plus the tumor centre. According to histology, viable tumor cells made up more than 85% of every tumor sample. Each fresh piece of tumor and adjacent tissue was cut in two, with one half stored in RNAlater at -80 degrees C and the other half sent for histology. From its cysteine to its phenylalanine, the CDR3 spans 14 amino acids. Only the CDR3 DNA is retained, 42 bases long and in frame from the first base. The germline V gene sets CDR1 to SGHNT and CDR2 to YENEEA.

TCRbeta-specific cDNA was reverse-transcribed from roughly 500 ng total RNA using a constant-region primer and ProtoScript II reverse transcriptase. Construction of the TCRbeta libraries relied on three nested rounds of multiplex PCR, following a slightly modified ARM-PCR procedure. Each of the first two PCR rounds ran for approximately 10 cycles and used multiplex TRBV1-TRBV30 forward primers together with a Cbeta reverse primer. Sample barcodes and Illumina adapters were added in a final 25-cycle PCR with Deep VentR polymerase. Amplicons of 200-500 bp were gel-purified with a QIAquick gel extraction kit before sequencing. TCRbeta amplicons were sequenced on an Illumina HiSeq 2500 with 250-bp paired-end reads. In the original analysis: Trimmomatic v0.33 was used to quality-trim the reads, and FLASH v1.2.11 was used to merge paired reads so that full CDR3 sequences could be recovered. V, D and J germline segments were assigned to the rearranged TCRbeta sequences using MiGEC v1.2.1b. Clonotype statistics and Shannon-Wiener diversity indices were computed with VDJtools v1.0.0. To cut down on sampling bias, every analysis after diversity analysis relied on just the 250 most abundant clonotypes from each sample. TCRdb handled the public reads itself, with Q25 trimming in fastp and clone calling in MiXCR, and kept productive beta chains. Each entry is one CDR3 protein sequence, shown with its most common DNA and genes. TCRdb, rather than the study authors, made the V and J calls. Here the sample has approximately 60,000 distinct CDR3 sequences; roughly 70% occur a single time. Together, the top ten hold approximately 52% of the sample.

Sequencing was done on a sample of liver tumor tissue from sampling region 2. This sample's cell subset or site label indicates: tumor region T2, inferior pole. The TCR was taken from a man in his forties with primary liver carcinoma and hepatitis B virus infection. The rearrangement combines TRBV11-3 with TRBJ2-1, with an unclear D gene assignment. The base sequence is TGTGCCAGCAGCTTAGGCGCCTCGAACAATGAGCAGATCTTC. It encodes CASSLGASNNEQIF. The variable domain in full, with residues beyond the CDR3 obtained from the reference TRBV11-3 and TRBJ2-1 genes, is EAGVVQSPRYKIIEKKQPVAFWCNPISGHNTLYWYLQNLGQGPELLIRYENEEAVDDSQLPKDRFSAERLKGVDSTLKIQPAELGDSAVYLCASSLGASNNEQIFGPGTRLTVL.